This TCR beta chain is from a study of shared clonotypes between healthy human individuals. TCRdb's table, derived via immunoSEQ multiplex PCR, lists solely in-frame clones and lacks some. The sample consists of approximately 2,000,000 clones, 93% of them appearing once. Trimming pared 4 bases from V and 0 bases from J, leaving 13 bases between. CDR3 length equals 16 residues. Germline V gene sequence: CDR1 MNHEY, CDR2 SMNVEV (reference sequence). The naive CD8 population came from CD45RO-negative cells selected for CCR7, without terminally differentiated effector memory CD45RA+ cells. This clone has just one count.

This chain joins TRBV27 and TRBJ2-1, with TRBD2 as a possible D gene (5 bases). The source is a man between 18 and 29 years old in good health. Some clones in this sample may be carry-over from other donors' samples. Sequenced: naive CD8+ T cells from PBMCs. The DNA of the CDR3 is TGTGCCAGCAGTTCTTACACTAGTTCCTCCTACAATGAGCAGTTCTTC. It specifies CASSSYTSSSYNEQFF.